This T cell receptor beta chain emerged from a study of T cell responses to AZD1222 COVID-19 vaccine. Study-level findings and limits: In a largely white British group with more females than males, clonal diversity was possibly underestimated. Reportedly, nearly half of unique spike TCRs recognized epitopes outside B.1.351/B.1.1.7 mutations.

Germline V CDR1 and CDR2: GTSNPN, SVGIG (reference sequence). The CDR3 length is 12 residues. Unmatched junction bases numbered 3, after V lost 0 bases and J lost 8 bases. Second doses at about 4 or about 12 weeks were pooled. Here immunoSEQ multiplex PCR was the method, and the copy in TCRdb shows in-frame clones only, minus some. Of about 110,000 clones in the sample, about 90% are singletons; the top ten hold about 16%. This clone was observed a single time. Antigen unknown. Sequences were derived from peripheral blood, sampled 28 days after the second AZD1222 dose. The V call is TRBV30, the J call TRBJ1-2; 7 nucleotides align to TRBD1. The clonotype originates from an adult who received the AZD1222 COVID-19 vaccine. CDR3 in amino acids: CAWSVDRTGYTF. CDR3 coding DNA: TGTGCCTGGAGTGTGGACAGGACGGGCTACACCTTC. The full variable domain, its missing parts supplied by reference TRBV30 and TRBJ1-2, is SQTIHQWPATLVQPVGSPLSLECTVEGTSNPNLYWYRQAAGRGLQLLFYSVGIGQISSEVPQNLSASRPQDRQFILSSKKLLLSDSGFYLCAWSVDRTGYTFGSGTRLTVV.